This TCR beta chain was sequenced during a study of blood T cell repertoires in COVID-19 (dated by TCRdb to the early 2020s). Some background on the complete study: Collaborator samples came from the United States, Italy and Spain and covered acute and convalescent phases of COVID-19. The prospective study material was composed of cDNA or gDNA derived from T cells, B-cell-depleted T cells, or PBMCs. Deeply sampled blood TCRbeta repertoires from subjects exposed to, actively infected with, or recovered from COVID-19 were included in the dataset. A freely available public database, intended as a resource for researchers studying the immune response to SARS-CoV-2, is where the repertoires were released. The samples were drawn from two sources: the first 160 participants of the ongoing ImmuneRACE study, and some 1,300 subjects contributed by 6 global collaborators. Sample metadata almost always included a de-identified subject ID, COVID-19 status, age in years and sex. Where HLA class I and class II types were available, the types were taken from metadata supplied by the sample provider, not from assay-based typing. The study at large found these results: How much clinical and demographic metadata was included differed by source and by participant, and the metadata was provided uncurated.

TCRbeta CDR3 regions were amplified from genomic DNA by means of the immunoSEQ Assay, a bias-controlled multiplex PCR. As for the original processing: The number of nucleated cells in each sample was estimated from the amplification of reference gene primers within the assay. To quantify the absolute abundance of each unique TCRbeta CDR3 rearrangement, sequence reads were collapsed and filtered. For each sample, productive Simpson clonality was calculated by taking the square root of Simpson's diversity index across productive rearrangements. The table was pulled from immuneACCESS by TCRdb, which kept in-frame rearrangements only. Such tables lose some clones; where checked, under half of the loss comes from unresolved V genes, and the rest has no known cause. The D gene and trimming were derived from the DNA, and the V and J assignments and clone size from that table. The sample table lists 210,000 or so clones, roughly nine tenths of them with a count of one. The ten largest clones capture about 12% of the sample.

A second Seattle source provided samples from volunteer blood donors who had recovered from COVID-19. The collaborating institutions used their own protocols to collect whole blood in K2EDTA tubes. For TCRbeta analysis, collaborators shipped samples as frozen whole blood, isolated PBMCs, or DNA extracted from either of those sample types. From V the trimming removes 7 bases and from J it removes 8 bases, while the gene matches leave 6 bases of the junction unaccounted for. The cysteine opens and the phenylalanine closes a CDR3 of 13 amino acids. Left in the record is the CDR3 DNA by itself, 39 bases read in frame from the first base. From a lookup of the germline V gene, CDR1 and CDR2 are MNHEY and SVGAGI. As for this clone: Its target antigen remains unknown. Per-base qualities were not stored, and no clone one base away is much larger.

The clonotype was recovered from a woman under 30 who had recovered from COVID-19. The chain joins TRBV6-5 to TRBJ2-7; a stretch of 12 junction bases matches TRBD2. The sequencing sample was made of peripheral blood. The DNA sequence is TGTGCCAGCACCCCTAGCGGGAGGGTGCAGCAGTACTTC. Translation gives CASTPSGRVQQYF.